The 7 T cell receptor beta chains reported below all come from one sample, sequenced in a study of cytomegalovirus exposure and HLA in healthy donors. The method was immunoSEQ multiplex PCR; TCRdb's version includes in-frame clones alone and lacks a portion of them. The top ten clones hold around 5.6% of a sample with hundreds of thousands of clones, roughly 80% of them seen once. The specimen was PBMCs. The receptors stem from a woman younger than 30 in good health and CMV-seronegative.

The chain uses TRBV29-1 and TRBJ1-1, with D possibly TRBD1 on 5 matching bases. The CDR3 is made up of 14 amino acids. Trimming cost V 1 base and J 0 bases, with 9 bases left between them. Germline CDR1 and CDR2: SQVTM and ANQGSEA. This chain's CDR3 is CSVEGQRMNTEAFF. CDR3 bases: TGCAGCGTTGAAGGACAGAGAATGAACACTGAAGCTTTCTTT.

The chain links TRBV13 to TRBJ2-2, with D perhaps given as TRBD1 or TRBD2 (5 bases each). The CDR3 loop spans 15 amino acids. Trimming removed 4 bases at V and 5 bases at J, with 14 bases between. Germline V gene data show CDR1 as PRHDT and CDR2 as FYEKMQ (reference sequence). The CDR3 loop is CASSYRDPGTGELFF. The CDR3 DNA follows: TGTGCCAGCAGCTACCGGGACCCCGGGACCGGGGAGCTGTTTTTT.

The chain combines TRBV29-1 with TRBJ1-1; 9 nucleotides line up with TRBD1. The junction had 6 bases not matched to a gene; V was cut back by 6 bases and J by 1 base. CDR3 length: 14 amino acids. Germline V gives CDR1 SQVTM, CDR2 ANQGSEA. The DNA for the CDR3 is TGCAGCGTCCTAACAGGGGGCGCGAACACTGAAGCTTTCTTT. This encodes CSVLTGGANTEAFF.

The rearrangement joins TRBV5-1 to TRBJ2-3; D perhaps matches TRBD1 (6 bases). Per germline, CDR1 SGHRS and CDR2 YFSETQ. CDR3 size: 15 residues. V was pared by 0 bases and J by 5 bases, with 13 bases between. As DNA, the CDR3 is TGCGCCAGCAGCTTGGAAGGGGGAGTCGTAGATACGCAGTATTTT. This codes for CASSLEGGVVDTQYF.

V and J are TRBV6-5 and TRBJ1-2; no clear D. The CDR3 runs to 13 residues. Germline V gene lookup returns CDR1 MNHEY and CDR2 SVGAGI. V lost 0 bases, J lost 6 bases, and 8 bases lay in between. Written as DNA, the CDR3 is TGTGCCAGCAGTTACTCAGAGGGAAATGGCTACACCTTC. Residues: CASSYSEGNGYTF.

This clone was counted once. The rearrangement joins TRBV9 to TRBJ1-6; weak D call: TRBD1 (6 bases). CDR1 and CDR2 from the germline V gene are SGDLS and YYNGEE. The germline V and J ends were trimmed by 6 bases and 6 bases, with 19 bases remaining between them. The CDR3 length is 16 residues. The CDR3 sequence: CASNRGTGGSNSPLHF. The CDR3 coding sequence is TGTGCCAGCAACCGAGGGACCGGGGGCTCTAATTCACCCCTCCACTTT. Variable domain in full (rest from reference TRBV9 and TRBJ1-6): DSGVTQTPKHLITATGQRVTLRCSPRSGDLSVYWYQQSLDQGLQFLIQYYNGEERAKGNILERFSAQQFPDLHSELNLSSLELGDSALYFCASNRGTGGSNSPLHFGNGTRLTVT.

This clone was picked up a small number of times. The chain combines TRBV28 with TRBJ2-7, with D perhaps given as TRBD1 or TRBD2 (7 bases each). This CDR3 spans 14 amino acids. Germline CDR1 MDHEN, CDR2 SYDVKM. With 8 bases removed from V and 6 bases from J, the gap between germline ends came to 20 bases. The CDR3 DNA is TGTGCCAGCCAGGGGGGGGCGAGACTATCCGAGCAGTACTTC. As protein: CASQGGARLSEQYF.